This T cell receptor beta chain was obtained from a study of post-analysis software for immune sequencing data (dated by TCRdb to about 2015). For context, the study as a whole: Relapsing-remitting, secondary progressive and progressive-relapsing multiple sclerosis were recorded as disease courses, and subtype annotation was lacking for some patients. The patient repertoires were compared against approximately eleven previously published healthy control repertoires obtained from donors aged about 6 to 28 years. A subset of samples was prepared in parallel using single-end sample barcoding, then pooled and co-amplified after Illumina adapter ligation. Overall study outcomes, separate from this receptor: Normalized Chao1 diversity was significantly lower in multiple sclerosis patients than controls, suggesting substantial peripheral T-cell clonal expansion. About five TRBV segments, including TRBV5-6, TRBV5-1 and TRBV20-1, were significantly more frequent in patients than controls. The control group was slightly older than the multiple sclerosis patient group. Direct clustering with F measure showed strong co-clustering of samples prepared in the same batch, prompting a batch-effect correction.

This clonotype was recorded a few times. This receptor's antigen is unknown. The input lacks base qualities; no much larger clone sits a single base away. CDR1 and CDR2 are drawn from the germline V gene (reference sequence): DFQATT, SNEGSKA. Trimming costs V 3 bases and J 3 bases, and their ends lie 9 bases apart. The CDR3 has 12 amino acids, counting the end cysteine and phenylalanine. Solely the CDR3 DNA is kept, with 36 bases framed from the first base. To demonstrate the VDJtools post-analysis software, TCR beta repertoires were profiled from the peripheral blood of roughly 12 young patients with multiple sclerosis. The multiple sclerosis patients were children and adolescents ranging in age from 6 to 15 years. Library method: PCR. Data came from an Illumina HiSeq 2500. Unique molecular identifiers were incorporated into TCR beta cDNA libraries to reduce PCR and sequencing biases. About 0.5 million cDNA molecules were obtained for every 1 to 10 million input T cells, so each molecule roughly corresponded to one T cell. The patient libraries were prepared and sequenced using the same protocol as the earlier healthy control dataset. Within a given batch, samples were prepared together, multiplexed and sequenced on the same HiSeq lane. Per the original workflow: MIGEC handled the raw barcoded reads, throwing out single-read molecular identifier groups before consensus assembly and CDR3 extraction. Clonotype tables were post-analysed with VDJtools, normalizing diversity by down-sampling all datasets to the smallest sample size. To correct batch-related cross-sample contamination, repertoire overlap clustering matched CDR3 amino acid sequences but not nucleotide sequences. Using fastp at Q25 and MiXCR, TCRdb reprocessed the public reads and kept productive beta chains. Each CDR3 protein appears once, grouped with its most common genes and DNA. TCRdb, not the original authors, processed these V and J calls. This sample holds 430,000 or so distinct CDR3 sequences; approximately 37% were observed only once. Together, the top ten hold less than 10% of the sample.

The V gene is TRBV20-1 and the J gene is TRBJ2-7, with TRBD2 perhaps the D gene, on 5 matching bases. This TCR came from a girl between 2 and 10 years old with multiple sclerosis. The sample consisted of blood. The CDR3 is CSASGVYYEQYF. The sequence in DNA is TGCAGTGCTAGCGGGGTCTACTACGAGCAGTACTTC.